This T cell receptor (beta chain) was captured in a study of blood T cell repertoires in COVID-19. Study-wide background: Sources were T cells, B-cell-depleted T cells, or PBMCs; the material itself was cDNA or gDNA.

Profiling relied on immunoSEQ multiplex PCR, and the TCRdb table lists in-frame clones only, not all of them. The sample carries under 150,000 clones, 80% to 85% recorded once. V lost 1 base, J lost 1 base, and 12 bases lay in between. The CDR3 has 16 amino acids. The germline V gene encodes CDR1 SEHNR and CDR2 FQNEAQ (reference sequence). The chain recombines TRBV7-9 with TRBJ2-3; maybe TRBD1 (6 bases). The receptor was isolated from a man in his thirties or forties who had recovered from COVID-19. The sequenced sample was PBMCs or T cells enriched from blood (not recorded which). The CDR3 DNA is TGTGCCAGCAGCTTAGATCCCAGGGGTGGCACAGATACGCAGTATTTT. Translating it yields CASSLDPRGGTDTQYF.